This T cell receptor beta chain is drawn from a study of blood T cell repertoires in COVID-19. The CDR3 loop spans 12 amino acids. Trimming removed 6 bases at V and 0 bases at J, with 6 bases between. Per germline, CDR1 MNHEY and CDR2 SVGAGI. Data came from immunoSEQ multiplex PCR; TCRdb stores just in-frame clones and leaves some out. Of some 30,000 clones listed, 85% to 90% were seen once; the top ten hold about 48%. The chain has TRBV6-5 and TRBJ2-7, with D unresolved. This clonotype originated in a human donor with acute or convalescent COVID-19. The donor label of this sample is uncertain. The sample taken for sequencing was peripheral blood. The CDR3 DNA sequence: TGTGCCAGCAGACCTAGCTCCTACGAGCAGTACTTC. Protein product: CASRPSSYEQYF.